A few counts support the clone carrying this TCR beta chain. Its antigen remains unknown. Germline V gives CDR1 LGHNA, CDR2 YSLEER. This CDR3 is built from 18 residues. The V end was cut by 0 bases, the J end by 8 bases, with 20 bases between. TCR beta libraries were made by quantitative 5'-RACE with molecular barcodes. TCRdb used MiXCR to reprocess the 5' RACE reads, holding one entry per CDR3 protein. This sample has 450,000 to 550,000 distinct CDR3 sequences; under 5.5% occur once, and the top ten carry roughly 3.5%. This specimen comes from a study of CD8 T cells in ankylosing spondylitis. Whole-study findings and limits: Clones linked to disease were reported to show significant enrichment in matched ankylosing spondylitis synovial fluid. Some of these motif variants have turned up before, in reports on reactive arthritis synovial fluid and blood. Clones linked to the disease showed a CD8+ phenotype. They occurred at relatively low frequencies in peripheral blood. A TCR beta motif of several highly homologous variants seemed to mark ankylosing spondylitis blood.

The sequencing sample was made of blood, either unsorted or a sorted T cell fraction (not recorded which). This chain joins TRBV4-3 and TRBJ1-6; D remains unclear. The receptor's source is a male donor with ankylosing spondylitis. In DNA form, the CDR3 reads TGCGCCAGCAGCCAAGATTACACGCCCCGTCCCTCATATTCACCCCTCCACTTT. This encodes CASSQDYTPRPSYSPLHF.